Shown below are 8 T cell receptor beta chains from a single sample sequenced in a study of PD-L1 blockade in urothelial cancer. Time point indicated: pretreatment peripheral blood. Using immunoSEQ multiplex PCR, the repertoire was profiled, and TCRdb retains in-frame clones only, with some absent. The sample carries about 79,000 clones, approximately 84% recorded once. This specimen consisted of PBMCs, obtained around atezolizumab (anti-PD-L1) treatment. These TCRs come from a man between 60 and 75 years old with urothelial cancer.

This rearrangement joins TRBV5-1 to TRBJ2-7; a weak D match, TRBD1 (6 bases). The CDR3 loop spans 18 amino acids. The V gene's germline CDR1 is SGHRS and CDR2 YFSETQ. V was pared by 0 bases and J by 3 bases, with 22 bases between. For the CDR3, the DNA is TGCGCCAGCAGCTTGGGGGGGATCACGGGACATAGAGGCTACGAGCAGTACTTC. Residues: CASSLGGITGHRGYEQYF.

This clone was observed a single time. The sample contains more than one DNA sequence encoding this CDR3. The chain uses TRBV6-6 and TRBJ2-5, with 14 bases fitting TRBD2. V gave up 4 bases and J gave up 2 bases; unmatched junction bases: 3. Germline V gene data show CDR1 as MNHNY and CDR2 as SVGAGI (reference sequence). The CDR3 has 16 residues. CDR3 residues: CASSSGLAGGQETQYF. The CDR3 coding sequence is TGTGCCAGCAGTTCCGGACTAGCGGGGGGACAAGAGACCCAGTACTTC.

V gene TRBV7-2 combines with J gene TRBJ1-5, with TRBD1 identical over 8 bases. Germline V CDR1 and CDR2: SGHTA, FQGNSA. This CDR3 contains 16 residues. The trim removed 4 bases at V and 4 bases at J, leaving 9 bases unmatched. As DNA, the CDR3 is TGTGCCAGCAGCTCATCCGGGACAGGTTTTAATCAGCCCCAGCATTTT. Its protein product is CASSSSGTGFNQPQHF.

The chain has TRBV6-5 and TRBJ1-2; 7 bases agree with TRBD1. V lost 5 bases and J lost 4; bases outside the gene matches: 4. The CDR3 runs 13 residues. CDR1 is MNHEY and CDR2 is SVGAGI in the germline V gene. DNA for the CDR3: TGTGCCAGCAGTCAGGGGGGTAGCTATGGCTACACCTTC. Translated: CASSQGGSYGYTF.

The V call is TRBV6-1, the J call TRBJ2-1; the D gene is possibly TRBD1 (6 bases). Germline CDR1 is MNHNS and CDR2 is SASEGT. This CDR3 is built from 17 residues. V lost 2 bases, J lost 3 bases, and 17 bases lay in between. CDR3 in DNA: TGTGCCAGCAGTGAAACCGGGACATTAAGTTTCTACAATGAGCAGTTCTTC. This sequence encodes CASSETGTLSFYNEQFF.

V usage is TRBV6-5 and J usage is TRBJ1-3; 8 bases align to TRBD1. CDR3 size: 15 residues. V lost 5 bases to trimming and J lost 0 bases; unmatched junction nucleotides: 3. Germline V gene sequence: CDR1 MNHEY, CDR2 SVGAGI. In DNA form, the CDR3 reads TGTGCCAGCAGTCTTACAGGGGGCTCTGGAAACACCATATATTTT. Residues: CASSLTGGSGNTIYF.

The chain has TRBV11-2 and TRBJ2-5, with D tentatively TRBD2 (7 bases). The CDR3 covers 16 residues. Trimming stripped 4 bases from V and 6 bases from J, with 21 bases between. Germline lookup yields CDR1 SGHAT and CDR2 FQNNGV. The CDR3 DNA reads TGTGCCAGCAGCTCCCTCGGGGGGCTCCCTGTCAAGACCCAGTACTTC. This sequence encodes CASSSLGGLPVKTQYF.

The chain is built from TRBV19 and TRBJ1-1; 7 bases are a match to TRBD1. The CDR3 loop spans 14 amino acids. Unmatched junction bases numbered 10, after V lost 6 bases and J lost 6 bases. Germline loops: CDR1 LNHDA, CDR2 SQIVND (reference sequence). The CDR3 loop is CASRPDRVSAEAFF. CDR3 nucleotide sequence: TGTGCCAGTAGGCCTGACAGGGTCAGCGCTGAAGCTTTCTTT. The full variable domain, rest sourced from reference TRBV19 and TRBJ1-1, is DGGITQSPKYLFRKEGQNVTLSCEQNLNHDAMYWYRQDPGQGLRLIYYSQIVNDFQKGDIAEGYSVSREKKESFPLTVTSAQKNPTAFYLCASRPDRVSAEAFFGQGTRLTVV.